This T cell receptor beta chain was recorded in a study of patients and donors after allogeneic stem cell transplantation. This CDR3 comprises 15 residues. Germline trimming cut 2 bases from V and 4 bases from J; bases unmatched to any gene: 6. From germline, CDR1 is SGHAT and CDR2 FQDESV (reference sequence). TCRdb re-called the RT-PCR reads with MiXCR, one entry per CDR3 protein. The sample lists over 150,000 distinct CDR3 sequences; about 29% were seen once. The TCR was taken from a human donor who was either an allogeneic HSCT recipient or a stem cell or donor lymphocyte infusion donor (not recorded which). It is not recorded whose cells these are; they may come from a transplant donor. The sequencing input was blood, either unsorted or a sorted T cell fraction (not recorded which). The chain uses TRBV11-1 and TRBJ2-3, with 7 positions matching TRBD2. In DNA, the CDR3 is TGTGCCAGCAGCTTAATGGGAGGGCCAGCAGATACGCAGTATTTT. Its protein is CASSLMGGPADTQYF.